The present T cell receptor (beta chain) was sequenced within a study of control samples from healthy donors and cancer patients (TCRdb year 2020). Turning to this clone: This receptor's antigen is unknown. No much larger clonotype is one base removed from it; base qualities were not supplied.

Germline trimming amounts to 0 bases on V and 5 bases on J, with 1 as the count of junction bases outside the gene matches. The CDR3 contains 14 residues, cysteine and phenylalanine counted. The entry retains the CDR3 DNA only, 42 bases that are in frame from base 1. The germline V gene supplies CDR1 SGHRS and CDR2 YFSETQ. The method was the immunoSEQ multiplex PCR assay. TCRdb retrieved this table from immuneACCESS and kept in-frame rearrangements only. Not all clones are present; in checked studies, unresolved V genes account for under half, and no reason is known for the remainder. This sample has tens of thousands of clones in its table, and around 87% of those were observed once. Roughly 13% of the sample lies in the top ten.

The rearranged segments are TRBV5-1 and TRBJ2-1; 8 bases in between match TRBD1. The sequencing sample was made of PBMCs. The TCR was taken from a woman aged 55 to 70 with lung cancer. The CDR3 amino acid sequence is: CASSLGQGNNEQFF. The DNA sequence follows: TGCGCCAGCAGCTTGGGACAGGGGAACAATGAGCAGTTCTTC.